The 18 T cell receptor beta chains reported below all come from one sample, sequenced in a study of blood T cell repertoires in COVID-19. Some clones are missing from TCRdb's copy, which holds only in-frame ones; the method was immunoSEQ multiplex PCR. In the table there are about 500,000 clones, 89% of which are singletons. Sequenced input: peripheral blood. The receptors shown here come from a man younger than 30 with COVID-19, enrolled during active disease.

The chain joins TRBV10-3 to TRBJ2-3; 14 bases agree with TRBD2. Per germline, CDR1 ENHRY and CDR2 SYGVKD. The CDR3 sequence is 16 residues long. J gave up 1 base and V 6 bases, and 3 bases lay outside the gene matches. The CDR3 DNA sequence: TGTGCCATCAGCGAGGGACTAGCGGGAGGCACAGATACGCAGTATTTT. Translation gives CAISEGLAGGTDTQYF.

This chain links TRBV3-1 (or the pseudogene TRBV3-2) with TRBJ1-3, with a weak D call TRBD1 (5 bases). The CDR3 is 15 amino acids. Per the germline V gene, CDR1 is LGHDT and CDR2 is YNNKEL (reference sequence). Trimming left V 4 bases short and J 0 bases short, with 10 bases between. The CDR3 DNA follows: TGTGCCAGCAGCCCCGGGACTTACTCTGGAAACACCATATATTTT. Encoded protein: CASSPGTYSGNTIYF.

The rearrangement links TRBV27 to TRBJ1-5, with D hard to call. V lost 0 bases and J lost 6, with 6 bases in between. Per the germline V gene, CDR1 is MNHEY and CDR2 is SMNVEV (reference sequence). The CDR3 is 13 residues long. The CDR3 spells CASSLSRVQPQHF. The CDR3 bases are TGTGCCAGCAGTTTATCGCGGGTTCAGCCCCAGCATTTT.

The DNA of the CDR3 is TGTGCCAGTGCGAACCCGGGACAGGGGCCGGGGCAGTACTTC. Its translation is CASANPGQGPGQYF. The rearrangement joins TRBV27 to TRBJ2-7, with 10 positions matching TRBD1. Germline CDR1 reads MNHEY; CDR2 reads SMNVEV (reference sequence). The CDR3 contains 14 residues. Losses at the gene ends were 9 bases for V and 9 bases for J; bases not matched to a gene: 14.

The CDR3 DNA sequence: TGTGCCAGCAGTGAGCCGGGACAGGGGGTTTCACCCCTCCACTTT. It codes for CASSEPGQGVSPLHF. The chain recombines TRBV2 with TRBJ1-6; 11 nucleotides align to TRBD1. In germline, CDR1 is SNHLY, CDR2 FYNNEI. The CDR3 consists of 15 residues. V was pared by 3 bases and J by 9 bases, with 4 bases of the junction left unmatched.

The chain uses TRBV6-5 and TRBJ2-2; the D is unclear. Trimming shortened V by 4 bases and J by 2 bases, and 8 bases separated the two germline ends. Germline V CDR1 and CDR2: MNHEY, SVGAGI. The CDR3 sequence is 14 residues long. CDR3 in DNA: TGTGCCAGCAGTTCCCAAATTAACACCGGGGAGCTGTTTTTT. This translates into CASSSQINTGELFF.

This chain joins TRBV6-2 or TRBV6-3 and TRBJ1-5; TRBD1 agrees at 9 bases. This CDR3 contains 16 residues. CDR1 is MNHEY, CDR2 SVGEGT, per germline. With 5 bases clipped from V and 4 bases from J, the junction kept 9 bases outside the gene matches. This CDR3 reads CASSQYTGTGNQPQHF. CDR3 sequence (DNA): TGTGCCAGCAGTCAATATACCGGGACAGGGAATCAGCCCCAGCATTTT.

CDR3: CASSQVGGQGFDYGYTF. Written as DNA, the CDR3 is TGTGCCAGCAGCCAAGTTGGCGGACAGGGGTTTGACTATGGCTACACCTTC. The J gene is TRBJ1-2, the V gene TRBV3-1 (or the pseudogene TRBV3-2); 9 bases align to TRBD1. The CDR3 contains 17 residues. V dropped 1 base and J dropped 3; count of bases not matched to a gene: 9. Germline CDR1 LGHDT, CDR2 YNNKEL (reference sequence).

This clone was observed a single time. The chain couples TRBV25-1 to TRBJ2-7; D is perhaps TRBD1 (6 bases). Trimming removed 4 bases at V and 1 base at J, with 11 bases between. The germline V gene encodes CDR1 MGHDK and CDR2 SYGVNS. CDR3 length: 14 amino acids. The CDR3 is CASSGFGQSYEQYF. As DNA, the CDR3 is TGTGCCAGCAGTGGTTTCGGACAGTCCTACGAGCAGTACTTC.

This chain connects TRBV7-3 to TRBJ2-1, with 7 nucleotides matching TRBD2. This CDR3 is built from 16 residues. Germline lookup yields CDR1 SGHTA and CDR2 FQGTGA. V lost 1 base to trimming and J lost 7 bases; unmatched junction nucleotides: 10. CDR3: CASSLRSGSGKNEQFF. The CDR3 nucleotides are TGTGCCAGCAGCTTAAGGTCGGGAAGCGGGAAGAATGAGCAGTTCTTC.

This chain connects TRBV6-2 or TRBV6-3 to TRBJ2-2; D is possibly TRBD2 (6 bases). The germline CDR1 and CDR2 sequences are MNHEY and SVGEGT. There are 15 residues in the CDR3. The V and J ends lost 4 bases and 2 bases respectively, with 11 bases between them. The CDR3 protein is CASSFGGINTGELFF. As DNA, the CDR3 is TGTGCCAGCAGTTTCGGCGGGATAAACACCGGGGAGCTGTTTTTT.

The chain recombines TRBV7-9 with TRBJ2-7; a weak D match, TRBD1 (6 bases). The CDR3 covers 17 residues. Deletions cut 5 bases from V and 3 bases from J, with 23 bases between. Germline-derived CDR1 and CDR2 are SEHNR and FQNEAQ (reference sequence). The CDR3 spells CASSPVLPRGGSYEQYF. In nucleotides, the CDR3 is TGTGCCAGCAGCCCCGTCCTCCCCAGGGGCGGAAGCTACGAGCAGTACTTC.

CDR3: CASSLVLAGIINEQFF. In nucleotides, the CDR3 is TGTGCCAGCAGTTTGGTACTAGCGGGAATAATCAATGAGCAGTTCTTC. The chain recombines TRBV28 with TRBJ2-1, with TRBD2 matching 10 bases. The CDR3 has 16 residues. Germline CDR1 reads MDHEN; CDR2 reads SYDVKM. V lost 3 bases, J lost 6 bases, and 8 bases stayed unmatched.

This rearrangement joins TRBV19 to TRBJ1-1, with 7 nucleotides matching TRBD1. Looked up from germline, CDR1 is LNHDA and CDR2 is SQIVND (reference sequence). The CDR3 runs to 15 residues. With V trimmed by 3 bases and J by 0 bases, 4 bases remained unmatched. The CDR3 reads CASSIGQVLNTEAFF. DNA of the CDR3: TGTGCCAGTAGTATCGGACAGGTTTTGAACACTGAAGCTTTCTTT. The whole variable domain, remainder taken from reference TRBV19 and TRBJ1-1, is DGGITQSPKYLFRKEGQNVTLSCEQNLNHDAMYWYRQDPGQGLRLIYYSQIVNDFQKGDIAEGYSVSREKKESFPLTVTSAQKNPTAFYLCASSIGQVLNTEAFFGQGTRLTVV.

The chain links TRBV5-1 to TRBJ1-5, with 9 bases fitting TRBD1. The CDR3 totals 15 residues. The J segment lost 7 bases and the V segment lost 3 bases, leaving 8 bases of the junction unmatched. Per the germline V gene, CDR1 is SGHRS and CDR2 is YFSETQ. CDR3 protein: CASSWGDRASQPQHF. Written as DNA, the CDR3 is TGCGCCAGCAGCTGGGGGGACAGGGCCTCCCAGCCCCAGCATTTT.

This clone was picked up a small number of times. The chain has TRBV29-1 and TRBJ2-7; TRBD2 aligns across 8 bases. This CDR3 is built from 12 residues. V was clipped by 6 bases and J by 3 bases; unmatched bases: 4. The germline gives CDR1 SQVTM, CDR2 ANQGSEA. CDR3 protein: CSVAGGGYEQYF. CDR3 DNA: TGCAGCGTGGCCGGGGGGGGCTACGAGCAGTACTTC.

This chain uses TRBV19 with TRBJ2-2; 10 positions match TRBD2. The CDR3 covers 19 residues. Germline lookup yields CDR1 LNHDA and CDR2 SQIVND (reference sequence). The V and J ends lost 5 bases and 0 bases, in that order; junction bases with no gene match: 12. The CDR3 loop reads CASSSDRRGLAANTGELFF. The CDR3 coding sequence is TGTGCCAGTAGTTCAGATCGTAGAGGACTAGCGGCGAACACCGGGGAGCTGTTTTTT. The complete variable domain, with remaining parts taken from reference TRBV19 and TRBJ2-2, reads DGGITQSPKYLFRKEGQNVTLSCEQNLNHDAMYWYRQDPGQGLRLIYYSQIVNDFQKGDIAEGYSVSREKKESFPLTVTSAQKNPTAFYLCASSSDRRGLAANTGELFFGEGSRLTVL.

J is TRBJ2-2 and V is TRBV7-2; D might be TRBD1 (6 bases). Germline V gene sequence: CDR1 SGHTA, CDR2 FQGNSA. CDR3 size: 16 residues. The V end was cut by 6 bases, the J end by 5 bases, with 19 bases between. CDR3 amino acids: CASSLNILQGTGELFF. CDR3 DNA: TGTGCCAGCAGTTTAAATATACTACAGGGAACCGGGGAGCTGTTTTTT. Full variable domain (rest looked up from reference TRBV7-2 and TRBJ2-2): GAGVSQSPSNKVTEKGKDVELRCDPISGHTALYWYRQSLGQGLEFLIYFQGNSAPDKSGLPSDRFSAERTGGSVSTLTIQRTQQEDSAVYLCASSLNILQGTGELFFGEGSRLTVL.